This TCR beta chain was observed in a study of cytomegalovirus exposure and HLA in healthy donors (dated by TCRdb to about 2017). For context, the study as a whole: An earlier analysis of 550 to 700 of the donors reported 250 to 350 Gb of sequence data and 117 million unique TCR beta sequences from 150 million to 200 million T cells. Around 320 gigabases of sequencing data and some 85 million unique TCR sequences were included in an early release covering over 600 HLA-typed donors. The genetic ancestry cluster associated with self-reported Caucasian donors included 70% to 85% of the 350 to 500 genotyped donors. The aim of the study was to test whether cataloging public T cell receptors could identify signatures of past pathogen exposure. The study profiled the T cell repertoires of hundreds of subjects by immunosequencing and related them to cytomegalovirus serostatus. Along with the roughly 610-subject first cohort, a separate validation cohort of over 90 different subjects was used. High-throughput TCR immunosequencing, statistical association of individual TCRs with disease status, and machine learning were combined to predict cytomegalovirus infection status. In a later analysis, previously published TCR beta repertoires from hundreds of donors were re-analyzed and high-resolution HLA genotyping was added so that TCR occurrence patterns could be studied. Rather than using new phenotypic data, the later analysis identified candidate immune exposures from TCR beta sequences and from how often those sequences occurred across donors. To decide whether each TCR beta V gene segment behaved as functional or pseudogenic, an earlier analysis of several hundred of the donors relied on high-throughput TCR beta sequencing. Donor age, sex, ethnicity and CMV serostatus were compiled alongside the repertoire data. A later genetic analysis took genome-wide SNP genotypes for about 55% of the 666 donors and used that subset as a discovery cohort. Every repertoire in the discovery cohort had been generated on one and the same sequencing platform. HLA typing covered class I and class II loci at four-digit resolution. Typing coverage varied by locus: about 620-640 donors for A, B, C, DRB1 and DQB1; roughly 510 for DQA1; more than 600 for DPA1; approximately 450 for DPB1. Because of strong linkage in the cohort, roughly five DR-DQ haplotypes were treated as single units for association and clustering. On average, roughly 250,000 unique TCR beta nucleotide sequences were sequenced per donor among roughly 430 genotyped donors of the cohort, with 15% to 20% of those sequences being non-productive. Overall results and qualifications from the work: Because some donors lacked HLA typing at each locus, the association tests relied only on the typed subset. Broadly in line with IMGT annotations, most TCR beta V segments showed up in productive rearrangements about 87% or about 30% of the time in an earlier analysis of several hundred of the donors. Because the 87-base-pair reads could not distinguish some IMGT-functional V segments, including TRBV6-2 and TRBV6-3, those segments were excluded. In a later analysis, around 15,000 TCR beta sequences were associated with specific HLA alleles at a false discovery rate of 0.05. In a later analysis, the rate of TCR association differed among HLA loci, with DRB1 alleles having the most associated TCRs and HLA-C alleles having the fewest. According to a later analysis, parvovirus B19, influenza, CMV and Epstein-Barr virus appeared linked to several top co-occurrence clusters. Because counts were too low, about 18 rarely observed V segments, including chromosome 9 orphons, were excluded from the earlier analysis of some 540 of the donors. Sequencing depth was assumed to be roughly uniform across donors in the presence/absence analyses, though that assumption may not hold. In vitro tests confirmed that a few of the cytomegalovirus-associated TCR beta chains recognize cytomegalovirus antigens. According to a later analysis, most CMV-associated TCR beta chains appeared to be HLA-restricted, and the HLA associations seemed to be driven largely by CMV exposure. CMV serostatus was the only immune exposure information available for the cohort. Most TCR sequences were seen in very few donors, while some public TCRs were found in many individuals. It was suggested by the authors that the approach could potentially be generalized to other disease states and immunological phenotypes. Assigning TCR associations to individual alleles was difficult when HLA alleles, especially DR and DQ, strongly co-occurred. In both the original and validation cohorts, the classifier was reported to diagnose cytomegalovirus status with high specificity and sensitivity. A cluster of highly shared sequence variants was judged likely to represent a technical artifact of the sequencing pipeline. According to a later genetic analysis, donors in an Asian-associated ancestry cluster had fewer N-insertions in productive TCRs than the roughly 670-donor mean. An association between a missense DCLRE1C variant and V-gene and J-gene trimming of TCR beta chains was found in a later genetic analysis and replicated in an independent cohort. A further reported finding was that TCR beta sequences accurately predicted the HLA-A and HLA-B alleles for most subjects in the first cohort. Linkage disequilibrium might explain the correlated functional status among segregating V segments, but an unknown experimental factor could not be ruled out. In a later analysis, HLA-associated TCR beta chains were found to be more clonally expanded and to have lower generation probabilities than equally common non-associated chains. The study gave a list of about 170 TCR beta chains associated with cytomegalovirus. Only TCR beta chains were sequenced in this cohort, and the absence of alpha or paired-chain data limited detectable features.

The library came from the immunoSEQ multiplex PCR assay. The multiplex PCR relied on a mix of 60 forward primers for TCR Vbeta segments and 13 reverse primers for TCR Jbeta segments. The CDR3 region of rearranged TCR beta genes was amplified from genomic DNA with a multiplex PCR assay. On the Illumina HiSeq System, the amplified TCR beta libraries were sequenced as 87-base-pair reads. Per the original workflow: A later analysis tallied approximately 87 million unique TCR beta chains across the 660 or so repertoires, and about 12 million of those chains were shared by two or more donors. Raw reads were error-corrected and collapsed into unique sequences with a nearest-neighbor algorithm that merged closely related sequences to remove PCR and sequencing errors. Alignment of CDR3 sequences to IMGT reference sequences was used to assign V, D and J gene segments. For a sequence to be retained, a match of at least six nucleotides was required to both a V gene segment and a J gene segment. A rearrangement was called productive if the CDR3 had no stop codons and remained in frame with V and J, and every other rearrangement was called non-productive. Following IMGT convention, CDR3 was defined as the stretch from the second conserved V-encoded cysteine to the conserved J-encoded phenylalanine. In an earlier analysis of just under 600 of the donors, sequences lacking an unambiguous match to a single V gene segment were excluded. An earlier analysis of some 500 of the donors classified V segments as functional when productive rearrangements were above 56.7% and as segregating when the standard deviation between donors was above 5%. A statistical classification framework was built for diagnosing cytomegalovirus status from the catalog of TCR beta chain sequences. In a later analysis, V and J genes were assigned by comparing TCR nucleotide sequences against IMGT/GENE-DB human TR gene sequences. Using the TCRdist pipeline, a later analysis assigned CDR3 sequences along with most-parsimonious VDJ recombination scenarios. In a later analysis, every TCR beta chain was defined by the combination of its CDR3 amino acid sequence and its V-gene family, and reads without a unique V-gene family were dropped. As a way to deal with suspected cross-contamination and a sequencing artifact, a later analysis dropped over 550 nucleotide sequences that were highly shared and had low generation probability. In a later analysis, a clonal expansion index was calculated for each public chain from normalized within-repertoire ranks of inferred template counts. A later analysis computed generation probabilities with a VDJ recombination model fitted to out-of-frame rearrangements, and checked the results against IGoR. Hypergeometric tests were used in a later analysis to score TCR-TCR, TCR-HLA and TCR-CMV co-occurrence, with a repertoire-size bias correction applied to the TCR pairs. In a later analysis, false discovery rates were estimated by permuting HLA or CMV assignments 20 times. In a later analysis, co-occurring TCRs were grouped using DBSCAN, and TCRdist sequence similarity was added for clustering within HLA-allele-positive subsets. Co-occurrence clustering excluded repertoires with fewer than 30,000 or more than 120,000 public chains, plus five with anomalous nucleotide sharing. TCRdb took this table from immuneACCESS and kept in-frame rearrangements with V and J called. Such tables lack part of the clones; where checked against another copy, unresolved V genes explain under half of the gap, and the rest is unexplained. That table is the source of V, J and clone size, and D and trimming were worked out from the DNA. The sample contains tens of thousands of clones, under 85% of them found a single time. Roughly 3% of the sample lies in the top ten.

In total, roughly 670 healthy bone marrow donors made up the cohort. All cohort members were sampled while nominally healthy, although unrecorded immune exposures were likely present. The donor tested CMV seronegative and was one of the 352 seronegative cohort members. Each donor provided a peripheral blood sample, and peripheral blood mononuclear cells were used for TCR beta sequencing. The Qiagen DNeasy Blood Extraction Kit was used to extract genomic DNA from the blood cell samples. The germline V gene specifies SGHDN as CDR1 and FVKESK as CDR2. From the cysteine up to the phenylalanine, the CDR3 has a length of 14 residues. This entry keeps only the CDR3 DNA: 42 bases, framed from base 1. Compared with germline, V lacks 4 bases and J lacks 3 bases; bases without a gene match: 4. About this clone itself: Its antigen is not yet known. There are no base qualities to consult, and no much larger clone falls within one base.

This sequence was found in a woman aged 25 to 45 in good health and CMV-seronegative. Material for sequencing was PBMCs. The chain was built from TRBV14 and TRBJ1-1, and TRBD1 matches 8 of the central bases. At the DNA level, the sequence is TGTGCCAGCAGCCTAGGACAGGGATACACTGAAGCTTTCTTT. This yields the protein CASSLGQGYTEAFF.